A single sample gave rise to the 24 T cell receptor beta chains below, sequenced in a study of T cells in Graves' hyperthyroidism and ophthalmopathy (dated by TCRdb to the late 2010s). Library construction relied on multiplex PCR. The sequencing machine was an Illumina HiSeq 2000. The TCR beta CDR3 regions were amplified from RNA transcripts. The TCR CDR3 was subjected to a first round of RT-PCR using the HTBI primer set and the Qiagen OneStep RT-PCR kit. TCRdb applied fastp at Q25 and MiXCR to the public reads, then kept only in-frame beta chains. Identical CDR3 protein sequences are pooled into one entry, listed with their most common genes and DNA. The sample has hundreds of thousands of distinct CDR3 sequences on record, 35% of them singletons. The biggest ten clones account for 30% to 40% of the sample. Sequences were obtained from blood. The receptors shown here come from a woman in her thirties or forties with Graves' hyperthyroidism.

This chain links TRBV19 with TRBJ1-4; TRBD1 matches at 8 bases. CDR1 is LNHDA, CDR2 SQIVND, per germline (reference sequence). This CDR3 region has 16 residues. V was clipped by 3 bases and J by 8 bases; unmatched bases: 11. CDR3 sequence (DNA): TGTGCCAGTAGTATCCCCTCCGGGACAGGATCCGAAAAACTGTTTTTT. This sequence encodes CASSIPSGTGSEKLFF.

In its sample, this clonotype was seen many times. The genes are TRBV20-1 and TRBJ2-5; D call uncertain. The V and J ends lost 6 bases and 6 bases respectively, with 17 bases between them. The length of the CDR3 is 13 residues. CDR1 and CDR2 (germline): DFQATT, SNEGSKA (reference sequence). The CDR3 bases are TGCAGTGCCAATACCTTAGGAGCGCAGACCCAGTACTTC. This codes for CSANTLGAQTQYF.

The V gene is TRBV2, the J gene TRBJ1-5, with D hard to call. Germline V gives CDR1 SNHLY, CDR2 FYNNEI. CDR3 length: 14 residues. V lost 4 bases and J 3 bases, leaving 10 bases between the germline ends. The CDR3 loop reads CASSGGPLNQPQHF. CDR3 bases: TGTGCCAGCAGTGGAGGCCCCCTCAATCAGCCCCAGCATTTT.

This clonotype was seen ten or more times. The J gene is TRBJ1-3, the V gene TRBV7-9; the D gene is possibly TRBD1 (6 bases). CDR1 and CDR2 from the germline V gene are SEHNR and FQNEAQ (reference sequence). Trimming stripped 5 bases from V and 4 bases from J, with 15 bases between. The CDR3 runs 15 residues. The CDR3 sequence: CASSTDSLRGNTIYF. CDR3 in DNA: TGTGCCAGCAGCACGGACAGTCTTCGGGGAAACACCATATATTTT.

Of note for this clonotype: One base away lies a much larger clone, so this may be a sequencing read error. The chain links TRBV7-9 to TRBJ2-2; weak D call: TRBD1 (6 bases). This CDR3 has 16 residues. The V gene's germline CDR1 is SEHNR and CDR2 FQNEAQ (reference sequence). The chain's CDR3 is CASSLVWGPNTGELSF. DNA for the CDR3: TGTGCCAGCAGCTTAGTTTGGGGGCCGAACACCGGGGAGCTGTCTTTT.

The CDR3 sequence is CATSRDPGEGSPLHF. The CDR3 region has the DNA TGTGCCACCAGCAGAGATCCAGGGGAAGGTTCACCCCTCCACTTT. The rearrangement uses TRBV15 and TRBJ1-6, with a tentative D call TRBD1 (6 bases). V lost 0 bases, J lost 9 bases, and 12 bases lay in between. CDR3 length: 15 amino acids. Germline-derived CDR1 and CDR2 are LNHNV and YYDKDF (reference sequence).

This clonotype was counted a few times. The rearrangement links TRBV5-6 to TRBJ2-5; no firm D call. V shed 6 bases and J shed 3 bases, with 18 bases lying between them. Germline CDR1 and CDR2: SGHDT and YYEEEE. The length of the CDR3 is 15 residues. CDR3 DNA: TGTGCCAGCAACGAAGGCCGGTCGATTGAAGAGACCCAGTACTTC. Its translation: CASNEGRSIEETQYF.

The chain employs TRBV10-2 and TRBJ1-2, with TRBD1 matching 9 bases. Losses at the gene ends were 6 bases for V and 5 bases for J; bases not matched to a gene: 13. Per germline, CDR1 WSHSY and CDR2 SAAADI. The CDR3 is 16 residues long. The chain's CDR3 is CASSQIYRGPRYGYTF. CDR3 DNA: TGCGCCAGCAGCCAGATATACAGGGGGCCAAGGTATGGCTACACCTTC.

The genes are TRBV15 and TRBJ2-3; 12 bases align to TRBD2. The germline V gene encodes CDR1 LNHNV and CDR2 YYDKDF (reference sequence). J lost 3 bases, V lost 8 bases, and 6 bases had no gene match. This CDR3 is built from 15 residues. Here the CDR3 DNA reads TGTGCCACCCTAATGGGGACTAGCGGGACAGATACGCAGTATTTT. Its protein product is CATLMGTSGTDTQYF.

The chain combines TRBV14 with TRBJ2-5; D unclear. Trimming left V 1 base short and J 5 bases short, with 17 bases between. This CDR3 region has 16 residues. CDR1 is SGHDN, CDR2 FVKESK, per germline. In nucleotides, the CDR3 is TGTGCCAGCAGCCAAGTGAGGACGGGCCGTATGGAGACCCAGTACTTC. Encoded protein: CASSQVRTGRMETQYF.

This clonotype was recorded a few times. The gene calls are TRBV27 and TRBJ2-7; possible D gene TRBD1, 6 bases. CDR3 length: 16 residues. Germline V gene sequence: CDR1 MNHEY, CDR2 SMNVEV (reference sequence). Trimming pared 5 bases from V and 5 bases from J, leaving 22 bases between. The CDR3 coding sequence is TGTGCCAGCAGTGTTACAGGGCCCAGTTGGGTCGACGAGCAGTACTTC. This gives the protein CASSVTGPSWVDEQYF.

The sample holds many counts of this clonotype. CDR3 coding DNA: TGTGCCAGCAGCCCGAATAAGGGGAGTTGGGAAAAACTGTTTTTT. It encodes CASSPNKGSWEKLFF. The V gene is TRBV7-8, the J gene TRBJ1-4, with D tentatively TRBD1 (5 bases). V was pared by 5 bases and J by 8 bases, with 18 bases between. The CDR3 is 15 residues long. The germline CDR1 and CDR2 sequences are SGHVS and FQNEAQ.

This clonotype occurred many times. This chain links TRBV14 with TRBJ1-6, with D hard to call. V was trimmed by 5 bases and J by 5 bases, leaving 7 bases between them. Germline V CDR1 and CDR2: SGHDN, FVKESK. This CDR3 has 13 amino acids. CDR3 nucleotide sequence: TGTGCCAGCAGCTTGAGGGATAATTCACCCCTCCACTTT. Residues: CASSLRDNSPLHF.

This sequence joins TRBV2 and TRBJ1-5; no firm D call. V was shortened by 8 bases and J by 1 base, with 9 bases between the two germline ends. The CDR3 runs 13 residues. Germline CDR1 SNHLY, CDR2 FYNNEI. Written as DNA, the CDR3 is TGTGCCAGCTTTGACAACAGCAATCAGCCCCAGCATTTT. It encodes CASFDNSNQPQHF.

The gene calls are TRBV29-1 and TRBJ1-6; D uncertain. Germline lookup yields CDR1 SQVTM and CDR2 ANQGSEA. The CDR3 consists of 15 residues. Trimming took 5 bases from V and 9 from J, leaving 20 bases between them. The CDR3 loop is CSVLVSDGSGSPLHF. The CDR3 DNA sequence: TGCAGCGTTCTAGTATCGGATGGCTCGGGTTCACCCCTCCACTTT.

This clonotype has just a few counts. DNA of the CDR3: TGCAGTGCTAGTAGTCCTAGCGTCTACGAGCAGTACTTC. Encoded protein: CSASSPSVYEQYF. The chain has TRBV20-1 and TRBJ2-7; D perhaps matches TRBD2 (6 bases). The length of the CDR3 is 13 residues. CDR1 is DFQATT and CDR2 is SNEGSKA in the germline V gene (reference sequence). V was clipped by 3 bases and J by 3 bases, with 12 bases between them.

Note on this clonotype: A much larger clone differs from this one at a single base, so this may be a read error. The chain carries TRBV9 and TRBJ1-1, with D possibly being TRBD1 (5 bases). CDR1 and CDR2 from the germline V gene are SGDLS and YYNGEE. The V end was cut by 2 bases, the J end by 5 bases, with 16 bases between. The CDR3 loop spans 15 amino acids. CDR3 sequence (DNA): TGTGCCAGCAGCGTGGGACGGGGGGAGGGGACTGAAGCTTTCTTT. Protein sequence: CASSVGRGEGTEAFF.

Many counts were recorded for this clonotype. The rearrangement links TRBV7-9 to TRBJ1-2; 8 positions agree with TRBD1. The V and J ends lost 6 bases and 4 bases, in that order; junction bases with no gene match: 4. The CDR3 contains 13 residues. CDR1 is SEHNR and CDR2 is FQNEAQ in the germline V gene (reference sequence). For the CDR3, the DNA is TGTGCCAGCAGTGCACAGGGGGGCTATGGCTACACCTTC. It codes for CASSAQGGYGYTF.

There are a few counts of this clonotype. The chain combines TRBV29-1 with TRBJ1-5, with D hard to call. Germline V gene lookup returns CDR1 SQVTM and CDR2 ANQGSEA. The germline V and J ends were trimmed by 4 bases and 0 bases, with 10 bases remaining between them. The CDR3 sequence is 14 residues long. The CDR3 protein is CSVGTDYSNQPQHF. The CDR3 DNA follows: TGCAGCGTTGGAACAGACTATAGCAATCAGCCCCAGCATTTT.

In this sample, this clonotype turned up a few times. A single base separates this from a much larger clone, so it may be a read error. The V gene is TRBV7-3, the J gene TRBJ2-6; D remains ambiguous. The germline gives CDR1 SGHTA, CDR2 FQGTGA. The CDR3 has 19 residues. V lost 2 bases and J 3 bases, leaving 20 bases between the germline ends. For the CDR3, the DNA is TGTGCCAGCAGCTTATCGGTTGCTGGCTGGAGTCGTGGGGCCAACGTCCTGACTTTC. Residues: CASSLSVAGWSRGANVLTF.

The CDR3 coding sequence is TGTGCCACCAGCAGATTAGCGGGGCACGACCCGACCCAGTACTTC. Its translation: CATSRLAGHDPTQYF. The V call is TRBV15, the J call TRBJ2-5, with 8 bases lining up with TRBD2. The CDR3 has 15 amino acids. V shed 2 bases and J 7 bases; nucleotides not matched to a gene: 9. Germline V gene sequence: CDR1 LNHNV, CDR2 YYDKDF (reference sequence).

This clonotype was detected ten times or more. This sequence joins TRBV24-1 and TRBJ2-5; 8 nucleotides align to TRBD1. The V gene's germline CDR1 is KGHDR and CDR2 SFDVKD. V lost 3 bases, J lost 5 bases, and 13 bases stayed unmatched. CDR3 length: 17 amino acids. DNA of the CDR3: TGTGCCACCAGTGATCGCACCGGGACAGGTGGCGTGGAGACCCAGTACTTC. Encoded protein: CATSDRTGTGGVETQYF.

J is TRBJ1-1 and V is TRBV6-5, with unresolved D. Germline V gives CDR1 MNHEY, CDR2 SVGAGI. The CDR3 is 14 residues long. V lost 4 bases, J lost 0 bases, and 9 bases lay in between. CDR3 sequence: CASSFDKLNTEAFF. For the CDR3, the DNA is TGTGCCAGCAGTTTCGACAAGCTGAACACTGAAGCTTTCTTT.

The CDR3 here is CASSSPDRRSIGYTF. CDR3 nucleotide sequence: TGTGCCAGCAGTTCTCCCGACAGACGCTCTATTGGCTACACCTTC. V usage is TRBV2 and J usage is TRBJ1-2; the D gene is possibly TRBD1 (5 bases). The CDR3 runs to 15 residues. The ends were cut back, 5 bases at V and 7 bases at J, with 20 bases in the middle. Germline CDR1 is SNHLY and CDR2 is FYNNEI.